A selection of T cell receptor beta chains follows, all from one sample in a study of long-term antiretroviral therapy in people with HIV. Profiling relied on immunoSEQ multiplex PCR, and the TCRdb table lists in-frame clones only, not all of them. The data show 25,000 to 35,000 clones, 91% seen once. Specimen: unsorted PBMCs, collected 3.1 years after starting antiretroviral therapy. The receptors originated from a man aged 18 to 35 with HIV. CDR3s include the opening cysteine and the closing phenylalanine or tryptophan. A D gene is named only where the DNA matches it firmly. The size field is filled for only some rows; it gives once, few, many or a size class.

>.|TRBJ1-5|TRBD1|TRBV7-9
TGTGCCAGCAGGCGGGACAGGGGGACGCCCCAGCATTTT
CASRRDRGTPQHF
>.|TRBJ2-6|.|TRBV6-9
TGTGCCAGCAGTAAGCACGACCGGGCCGTTGGGGCCAACGTCCTGACTTTC
CASSKHDRAVGANVLTF
>.|TRBJ2-2|.|TRBV30
TGTGCCTGGAGCGGTCTGGGCACCGGGGAGCTGTTTTTT
CAWSGLGTGELFF
>.|TRBJ1-4|.|TRBV25-1
TGTGCCAGCAGTGATTTATGGACCGCGTCTAATGAAAAACTGTTTTTT
CASSDLWTASNEKLFF
>.|TRBJ1-2|.|TRBV7-9
TGTGCCAGCAGCTTAGACCCTCTCTATGGCTACACCTTC
CASSLDPLYGYTF
>.|TRBJ2-7|.|TRBV5-1
TGCGCCAGCAGCCCCGGACTTGTGCAGTACTTC
CASSPGLVQYF
>.|TRBJ2-6|.|TRBV11-2
TGTGCCAGCAGCTTAGTTGCCCGCTCTGGGGCCAACGTCCTGACTTTC
CASSLVARSGANVLTF
>.|TRBJ2-2|.|TRBV10-3
TGTGCCATCAGCGACAGGAACACCGGGGAGCTGTTTTTT
CAISDRNTGELFF
>.|TRBJ1-5|TRBD1|TRBV19
TGTGCCAGTAGTGTGGGACAGGGAACCCAGCATTTT
CASSVGQGTQHF
>.|TRBJ2-2|.|TRBV9
TGTGCCAGCAGCGTAGTGGCAGGGAGCGGGGAGCTGTTTTTT
CASSVVAGSGELFF
>.|TRBJ2-1|.|TRBV6-6
TGTGCCAGCAGACACCCTAGCTCGCGTGAGCAGTTCTTC
CASRHPSSREQFF
>.|TRBJ2-7|.|TRBV27
TGTGCCAGCAGTTTCGGGGGTGGGAGCTACGAGCAGTACTTC
CASSFGGGSYEQYF
>once|TRBJ2-1|.|TRBV2
TGTGCCAGCAGTTGGACTGGTGAGCAGTTCTTC
CASSWTGEQFF
>.|TRBJ2-5|TRBD2|TRBV2
TGTGCCAGCAGTGATGGCGGGGGGGCCTTGGAGACCCAGTACTTC
CASSDGGGALETQYF
>.|TRBJ2-7|TRBD2|TRBV15
TGTGCCACCAGCAGAGATAGAAGCGGGAACGAGCAGTACTTC
CATSRDRSGNEQYF
>.|TRBJ2-3|.|TRBV11-3
TGTGCCAGCAGCTTACGAAGTGGGAGAGGGACTTATACGCAGTATTTT
CASSLRSGRGTYTQYF
>.|TRBJ1-6|.|TRBV7-2
TGTGCCAGCAGCCTAAGCCACAGGGTCAATTCACCCCTCCACTTT
CASSLSHRVNSPLHF
>once|TRBJ2-7|.|TRBV7-9
TGTGCCAGCAGCTTAGGGTGGAGAGGGGGCTACGAGCAGTACTTC
CASSLGWRGGYEQYF
>.|TRBJ2-7|TRBD2|TRBV7-3
TGTGCCAGCCCCCCTACCCCCGGGACTAACATCTACGAGCAGTACTTC
CASPPTPGTNIYEQYF
>.|TRBJ2-7|.|TRBV19
TGTGCCAGTAGTTCGGCCTGGGCTTACGAGCAGTACTTC
CASSSAWAYEQYF
>.|TRBJ2-3|.|TRBV4-1
TGCGCCAGCAGCCAAGCTCAGGGGGCGGGGGGCCTGTCGGATACGCAGTATTTT
CASSQAQGAGGLSDTQYF
>.|TRBJ1-4|.|TRBV7-6
TGTGCCAGCAGCCCCCCTGGGGCGAAGGATAAAAAACTGTTTTTT
CASSPPGAKDKKLFF
>.|TRBJ1-1|.|TRBV16
TGTGCCAGCAGCCAATACGCGGGCTACATGAACACTGAAGCTTTCTTT
CASSQYAGYMNTEAFF
>.|TRBJ2-7|TRBD1|TRBV29-1
TGCAGCGTGGCCTCGGGACAGGGGGCCAGGCAGTACTTC
CSVASGQGARQYF
>.|TRBJ2-3|.|TRBV7-2
TGTGCCAGCAGCTTAGGGGCCACTAGCACAGATACGCAGTATTTT
CASSLGATSTDTQYF
>.|TRBJ1-5|.|TRBV6-1
TGTGCCAGCAGTGAAGGAGGACGGTGGAAACATTTT
CASSEGGRWKHF
>.|TRBJ2-6|.|TRBV27
TGTGCCAGCAGTTTATCTCCGGGGCTTAACTCTGGGGCCAACGTCCTGACTTTC
CASSLSPGLNSGANVLTF
>few|TRBJ2-7|TRBD1|TRBV19
TGTGCCAGTAGTAACCCGACAGGGGTCGAGCAGTACTTC
CASSNPTGVEQYF
>.|TRBJ1-1|TRBD1|TRBV18
TGTGCCAGCTCACCTAGACAGGGGGCCGGACCTGAAGCTTTCTTT
CASSPRQGAGPEAFF
>once|TRBJ2-1|.|TRBV4-3
TGCGCCAGCAGCCCGAAACTAGAGAATGAGCAGTTCTTC
CASSPKLENEQFF